This record looks at one T cell receptor beta chain sequence and its context. What it recognizes is unknown. This specimen comes from a study of long-term antiretroviral therapy in people with HIV. It was version v3.0 of the immunoSEQ assay that was run at survey level. Samples were sequenced targeting 40,000-50,000 T-cell genomes each. TCRdb keeps only in-frame clones here, not all; method: immunoSEQ multiplex PCR. In the table there are roughly 18,000 clones, around three quarters of which are singletons. Treatment locations for all participants with HIV were in the United States. Held in samples before DNA extraction were about 0.85-11 million cryopreserved PBMC. Notes on the study in general: At every time point, clones expanded before ART dominated the repertoire.

Germline lookup yields CDR1 SGHRS and CDR2 YFSETQ. Trimming took 0 bases from V and 7 from J, leaving 14 bases between them. This CDR3 has 14 residues. Sequenced here: unsorted PBMCs, sampled 2.9 years after starting antiretroviral therapy. The receptor was derived from a woman aged 25 to 39 with HIV. The chain has TRBV5-1 and TRBJ2-7; D is undetermined. The CDR3 DNA reads as TGCGCCAGCAGCTTGGTTAATGGAGTTGGGGAGCAGTACTTC. This gives the protein CASSLVNGVGEQYF.